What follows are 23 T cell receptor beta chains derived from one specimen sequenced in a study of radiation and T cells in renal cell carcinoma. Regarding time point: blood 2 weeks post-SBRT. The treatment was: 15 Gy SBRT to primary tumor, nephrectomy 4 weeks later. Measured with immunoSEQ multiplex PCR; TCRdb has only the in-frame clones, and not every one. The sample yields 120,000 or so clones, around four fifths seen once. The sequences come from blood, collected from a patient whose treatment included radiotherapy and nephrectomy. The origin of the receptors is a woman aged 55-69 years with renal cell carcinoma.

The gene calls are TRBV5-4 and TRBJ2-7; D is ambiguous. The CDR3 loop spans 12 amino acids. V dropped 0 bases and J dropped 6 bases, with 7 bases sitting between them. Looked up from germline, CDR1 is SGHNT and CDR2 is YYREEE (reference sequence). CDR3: CASSLVRSEQYF. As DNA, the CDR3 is TGTGCCAGCAGCTTGGTTCGGTCCGAGCAGTACTTC.

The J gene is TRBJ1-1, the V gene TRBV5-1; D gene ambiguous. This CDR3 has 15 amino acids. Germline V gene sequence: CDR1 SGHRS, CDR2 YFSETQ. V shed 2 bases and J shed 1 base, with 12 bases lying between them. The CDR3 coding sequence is TGCGCCAGCAGCTTTGGGGAAAGATCGAACACTGAAGCTTTCTTT. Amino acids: CASSFGERSNTEAFF.

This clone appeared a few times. The CDR3 sequence is CASSLQETQYF. CDR3 in DNA: TGTGCCAGCAGCTTACAAGAGACCCAGTACTTC. This rearrangement joins TRBV7-9 to TRBJ2-5; D is unresolved. The ends were cut back, 2 bases at V and 2 bases at J, with 0 bases in the middle. Looked up from germline, CDR1 is SEHNR and CDR2 is FQNEAQ (reference sequence). The CDR3 totals 11 residues.

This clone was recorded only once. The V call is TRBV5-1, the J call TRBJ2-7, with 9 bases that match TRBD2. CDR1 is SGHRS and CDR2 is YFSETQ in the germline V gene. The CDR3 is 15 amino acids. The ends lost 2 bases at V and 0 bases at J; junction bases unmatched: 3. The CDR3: CASSLLAGSSYEQYF. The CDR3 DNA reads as TGCGCCAGCAGCTTACTAGCGGGTTCCTCCTACGAGCAGTACTTC.

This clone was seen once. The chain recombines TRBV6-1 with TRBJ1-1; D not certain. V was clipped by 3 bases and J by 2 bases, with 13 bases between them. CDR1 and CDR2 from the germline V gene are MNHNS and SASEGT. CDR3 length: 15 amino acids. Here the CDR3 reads CASSDLAAANTEAFF. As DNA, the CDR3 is TGTGCCAGCAGTGATCTGGCGGCCGCTAACACTGAAGCTTTCTTT.

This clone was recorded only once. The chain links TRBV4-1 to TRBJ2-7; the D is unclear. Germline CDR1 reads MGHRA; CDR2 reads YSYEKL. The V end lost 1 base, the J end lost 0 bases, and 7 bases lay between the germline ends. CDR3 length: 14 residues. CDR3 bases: TGCGCCAGCAGCCAAGTGAAGGTCTCCTACGAGCAGTACTTC. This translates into CASSQVKVSYEQYF.

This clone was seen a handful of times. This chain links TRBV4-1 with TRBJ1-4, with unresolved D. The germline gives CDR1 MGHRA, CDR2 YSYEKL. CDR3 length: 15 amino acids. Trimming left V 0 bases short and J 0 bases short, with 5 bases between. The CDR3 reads CASSQDGATNEKLFF. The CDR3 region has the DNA TGCGCCAGCAGCCAAGATGGGGCAACTAATGAAAAACTGTTTTTT.

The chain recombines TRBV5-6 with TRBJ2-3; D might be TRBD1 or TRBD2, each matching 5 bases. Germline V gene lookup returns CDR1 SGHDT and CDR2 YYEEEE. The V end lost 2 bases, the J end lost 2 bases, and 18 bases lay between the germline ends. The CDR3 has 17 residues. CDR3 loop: CASSLLSGRIYTDTQYF. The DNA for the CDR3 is TGTGCCAGCAGCTTACTTTCGGGACGGATTTACACAGATACGCAGTATTTT.

CDR3 coding DNA: TGTGCCAGCAGCTCCCGACTAGCGGGTCTCAACAATGAGCAGTTCTTC. It yields the protein CASSSRLAGLNNEQFF. The rearrangement joins TRBV7-6 to TRBJ2-1, with 10 bases matching TRBD2. J gave up 5 bases and V 4 bases, and 8 bases lay outside the gene matches. Germline CDR1 SGHVS, CDR2 FNYEAQ. The CDR3 length is 16 residues.

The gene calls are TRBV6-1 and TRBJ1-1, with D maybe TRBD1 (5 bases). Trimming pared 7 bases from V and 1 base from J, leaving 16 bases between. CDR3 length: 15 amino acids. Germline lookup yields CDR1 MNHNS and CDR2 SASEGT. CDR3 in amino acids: CASIGAGGRNTEAFF. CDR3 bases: TGTGCCAGCATCGGCGCGGGGGGACGGAACACTGAAGCTTTCTTT.

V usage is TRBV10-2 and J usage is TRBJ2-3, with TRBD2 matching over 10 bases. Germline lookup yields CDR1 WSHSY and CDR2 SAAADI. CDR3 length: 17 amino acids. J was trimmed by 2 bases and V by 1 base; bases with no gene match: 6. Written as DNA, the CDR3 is TGCGCCAGCAGTGAGTTGGGACTAGCGATCAACACAGATACGCAGTATTTT. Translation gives CASSELGLAINTDTQYF.

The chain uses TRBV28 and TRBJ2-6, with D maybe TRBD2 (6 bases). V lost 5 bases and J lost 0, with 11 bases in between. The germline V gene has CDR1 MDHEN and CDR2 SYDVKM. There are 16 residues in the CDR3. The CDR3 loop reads CASSRDFRSGANVLTF. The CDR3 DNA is TGTGCCAGCAGTCGGGACTTCCGCTCTGGGGCCAACGTCCTGACTTTC.

The CDR3 spells CASSPGTAYEQYF. The CDR3 DNA is TGTGCCAGCTCACCCGGGACAGCCTACGAGCAGTACTTC. The chain carries TRBV2 and TRBJ2-7; TRBD1 agrees at 7 bases. After removal of 8 bases from V and 2 bases from J, the junction contained 6 bases not matched to a gene. CDR3 size: 13 residues. Germline V gene sequence: CDR1 SNHLY, CDR2 FYNNEI.

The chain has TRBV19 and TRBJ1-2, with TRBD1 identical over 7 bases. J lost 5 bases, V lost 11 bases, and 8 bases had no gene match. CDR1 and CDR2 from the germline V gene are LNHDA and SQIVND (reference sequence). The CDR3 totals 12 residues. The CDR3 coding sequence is TGTGCCTCCAGACAGGGACTATATGGCTACACCTTC. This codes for CASRQGLYGYTF. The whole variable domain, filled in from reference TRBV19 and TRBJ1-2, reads DGGITQSPKYLFRKEGQNVTLSCEQNLNHDAMYWYRQDPGQGLRLIYYSQIVNDFQKGDIAEGYSVSREKKESFPLTVTSAQKNPTAFYLCASRQGLYGYTFGSGTRLTVV.

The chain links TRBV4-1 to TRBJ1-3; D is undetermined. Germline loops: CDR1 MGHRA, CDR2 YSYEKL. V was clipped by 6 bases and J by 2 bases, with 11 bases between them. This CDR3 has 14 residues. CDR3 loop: CASSLMGAGNTIYF. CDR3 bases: TGCGCCAGCAGTCTCATGGGAGCTGGAAACACCATATATTTT.

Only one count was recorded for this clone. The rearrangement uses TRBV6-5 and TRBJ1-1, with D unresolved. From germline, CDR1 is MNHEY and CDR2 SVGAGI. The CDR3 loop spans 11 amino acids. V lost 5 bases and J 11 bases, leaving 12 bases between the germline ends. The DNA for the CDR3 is TGTGCCAGCAGTGAGGGTTTGTCTGCTTTCTTT. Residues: CASSEGLSAFF.

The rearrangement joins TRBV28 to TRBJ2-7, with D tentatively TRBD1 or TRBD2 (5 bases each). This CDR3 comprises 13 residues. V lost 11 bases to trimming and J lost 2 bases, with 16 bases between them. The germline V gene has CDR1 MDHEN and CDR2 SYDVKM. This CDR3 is CAVGRGSTYEQYF. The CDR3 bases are TGTGCCGTCGGACGGGGCAGCACCTACGAGCAGTACTTC.

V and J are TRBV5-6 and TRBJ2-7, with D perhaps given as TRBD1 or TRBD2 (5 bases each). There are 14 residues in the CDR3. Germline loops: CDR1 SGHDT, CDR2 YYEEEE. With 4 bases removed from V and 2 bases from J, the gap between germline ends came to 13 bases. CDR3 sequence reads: CASSQGDGPYEQYF. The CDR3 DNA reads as TGTGCCAGCAGCCAAGGGGACGGTCCCTACGAGCAGTACTTC.

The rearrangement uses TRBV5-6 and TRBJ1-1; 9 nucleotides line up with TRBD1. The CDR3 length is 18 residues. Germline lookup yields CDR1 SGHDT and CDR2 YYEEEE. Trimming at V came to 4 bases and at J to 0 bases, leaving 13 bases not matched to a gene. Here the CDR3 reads CASSPVIPGTGLNTEAFF. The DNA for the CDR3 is TGTGCCAGCAGCCCCGTAATCCCCGGGACAGGGTTGAACACTGAAGCTTTCTTT. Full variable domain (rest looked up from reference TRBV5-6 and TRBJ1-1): DAGVTQSPTHLIKTRGQQVTLRCSPKSGHDTVSWYQQALGQGPQFIFQYYEEEERQRGNFPDRFSGHQFPNYSSELNVNALLLGDSALYLCASSPVIPGTGLNTEAFFGQGTRLTVV.

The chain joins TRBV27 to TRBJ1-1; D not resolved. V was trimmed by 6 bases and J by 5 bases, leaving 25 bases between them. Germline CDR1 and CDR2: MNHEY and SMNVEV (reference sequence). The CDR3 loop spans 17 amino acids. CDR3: CASRNSGVPRSRTEAFF. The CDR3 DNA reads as TGTGCCAGCAGGAATTCAGGCGTGCCCCGGTCGAGGACTGAAGCTTTCTTT.

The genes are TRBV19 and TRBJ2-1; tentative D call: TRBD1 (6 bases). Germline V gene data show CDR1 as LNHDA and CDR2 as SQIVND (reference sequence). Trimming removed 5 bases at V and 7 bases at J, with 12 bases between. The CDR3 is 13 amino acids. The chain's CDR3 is CASSANRVNEQFF. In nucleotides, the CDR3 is TGTGCCAGTAGTGCCAACAGGGTAAATGAGCAGTTCTTC.

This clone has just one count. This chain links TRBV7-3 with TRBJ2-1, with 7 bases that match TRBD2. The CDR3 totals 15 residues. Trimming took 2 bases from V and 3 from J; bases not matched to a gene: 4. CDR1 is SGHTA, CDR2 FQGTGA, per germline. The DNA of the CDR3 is TGTGCCAGCAGCTTAGGGAGGGCTGACTACAATGAGCAGTTCTTC. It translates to CASSLGRADYNEQFF.

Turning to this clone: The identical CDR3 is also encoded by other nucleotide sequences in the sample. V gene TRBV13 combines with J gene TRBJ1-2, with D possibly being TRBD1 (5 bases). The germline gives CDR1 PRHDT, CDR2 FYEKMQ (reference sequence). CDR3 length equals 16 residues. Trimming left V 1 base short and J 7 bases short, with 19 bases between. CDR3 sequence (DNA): TGTGCCAGCAGCTTAGACCGGATGGGGGGTGGAAGTGGCTACACCTTC. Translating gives CASSLDRMGGGSGYTF.